This TCR beta chain is from a study of T cell responses to AZD1222 COVID-19 vaccine. Samples with a second dose at about 4 or about 12 weeks were pooled together. Generated by immunoSEQ multiplex PCR, the TCRdb table keeps only in-frame clones and is missing some. The profile shows some 120,000 clones, 75% to 90% of them singletons. General study results and limits: CD4 TCRs covered the whole spike, strongest at regions 160-218 and 743-854. Receipt of two AZD1222 doses was followed by a rise in Spike-specific TCR breadth and depth. Baseline seropositivity occurred in only a handful of AZD1222 recipients.

Notes on this clone: The antigen remains undetermined.

The clonotype comes from an adult who received the AZD1222 COVID-19 vaccine. Sample: peripheral blood, taken 28 days after the second AZD1222 dose.

This chain's CDR3 is CASSHGGGAYEQYF. The CDR3 region has the DNA TGTGCCAGCAGCCACGGTGGGGGGGCCTACGAGCAGTACTTC. V gene TRBV5-6 combines with J gene TRBJ2-7; 7 positions agree with TRBD2. With 4 bases clipped from V and 2 bases from J, the junction kept 6 bases outside the gene matches. This CDR3 has 14 residues. From germline, CDR1 is SGHDT and CDR2 YYEEEE.